This TCR beta chain stems from a study of Ad26.COV2.S vaccination and SARS-CoV-2 variants. For the study at large: Recipients of Ad26.COV2.S got it intramuscularly, once or twice 56 days apart. Study findings and constraints: Non-spike TCR breadth showed similarity between vaccine and placebo recipients. Post-vaccination breadth of spike-specific CD8+ and CD4+ T cell responses was reportedly substantial.

This CDR3 region has 14 residues. Germline lookup yields CDR1 SGHAT and CDR2 FQNNGV. V lost 7 bases and J 0 bases, leaving 12 bases between the germline ends. Profiling relied on immunoSEQ multiplex PCR, and the TCRdb table lists in-frame clones only, not all of them. The data show around 450,000 clones, 89% seen once. This clone was counted once. Its antigen is unidentified. The treatment here: 15 to 20 received Ad26.COV2.S at low or high dose, single or two shots; roughly 5 received placebo; per-sample allocation not given. Vaccine and placebo recipients were sampled on day 63 after the first injection. In Boston, the donor was an adult between 18-55 years of age.

This material consisted of peripheral blood, taken in a trial of Ad26.COV2.S vaccine versus placebo. The V gene is TRBV11-2, the J gene TRBJ1-1, with D possibly being TRBD1 (5 bases). The TCR comes from a person aged 18-60 years who received the Ad26.COV2.S COVID-19 vaccine or a placebo. The DNA for the CDR3 is TGTGCCAGCACCTCAATGGGGGTGAACACTGAAGCTTTCTTT. It is translated as CASTSMGVNTEAFF. Full variable domain (missing parts from reference TRBV11-2 and TRBJ1-1): EAGVAQSPRYKIIEKRQSVAFWCNPISGHATLYWYQQILGQGPKLLIQFQNNGVVDDSQLPKDRFSAERLKGVDSTLKIQPAKLEDSAVYLCASTSMGVNTEAFFGQGTRLTVV.